This is a list of T cell receptor beta chains from one sample in a study of regulatory T cells in long-lasting Graves disease. A single record per CDR3 protein comes from TCRdb applying MiXCR to the multiplex PCR reads. Here the sample spans around 460,000 distinct CDR3 sequences, 11% to 15% being singletons. These data also featured in a second study, about T cells in Graves' hyperthyroidism and ophthalmopathy.

The material sequenced was peripheral blood mononuclear cells (PBMCs), taken at new diagnosis, from a patient treated with antithyroid drugs. The receptors were sampled from a woman in her 50s with Graves disease. Both conserved end residues are part of each CDR3. A D gene is named only where the DNA matches it firmly. Clone size, where shown, is once, few, many, or a class for clones that have expanded.

j_call,v_call,d_call,cdr3_length,clone_size,cdr3_aa,cdr3_nt
TRBJ2-7,TRBV6-5,NA,14,many,CASSYSPGSYEQYF,TGTGCCAGCAGTTACTCTCCAGGATCCTACGAGCAGTACTTC
TRBJ1-1,TRBV18,NA,14,many,CASSPRSQADEAFF,TGTGCCAGCTCACCACGATCACAGGCTGATGAAGCTTTCTTT
TRBJ1-6,TRBV9,NA,16,many,CASSVDGGGGNSPLHF,TGTGCCAGCAGCGTAGACGGGGGAGGCGGTAATTCACCCCTCCACTTT
TRBJ2-5,TRBV20-1,NA,14,NA,CSAPENGRPETQYF,TGCAGTGCTCCAGAGAACGGACGTCCAGAGACCCAGTACTTC
TRBJ1-4,TRBV5-1,NA,16,NA,CASSAGYGATNEKLFF,TGCGCCAGCAGCGCAGGGTACGGGGCTACTAATGAAAAACTGTTTTTT
TRBJ1-5,TRBV3-1,NA,14,many,CASSQGIGNQPQHF,TGTGCCAGCAGCCAGGGGATAGGCAATCAGCCCCAACATTTT
TRBJ1-4,TRBV10-2,NA,14,NA,CASSERQQYGKLFF,TGCGCCAGCAGTGAGAGACAGCAGTACGGAAAACTGTTTTTT
TRBJ2-3,TRBV11-2,TRBD1,15,NA,CASSLGTGVLDTQYF,TGTGCCAGCAGCTTAGGGACAGGGGTGTTAGATACGCAGTATTTT
TRBJ2-1,TRBV12-3/TRBV12-4,TRBD2,15,few,CASSPGLAVGNEQFF,TGTGCCAGCAGTCCTGGACTAGCTGTGGGGAATGAGCAGTTCTTC
TRBJ1-5,TRBV12-3/TRBV12-4,NA,14,many,CASRKDSSNQPQHF,TGTGCCAGCAGAAAGGACAGTAGCAATCAGCCCCAGCATTTT
TRBJ2-1,TRBV5-4,NA,13,NA,CASSFISNNEQFF,TGTGCCAGCAGCTTTATTTCGAACAATGAGCAGTTCTTC
TRBJ2-7,TRBV28,NA,17,many,CASSFSPREPPGYEQYF,TGTGCCAGCAGTTTCTCCCCCAGGGAACCTCCCGGCTACGAGCAGTACTTC
TRBJ1-4,TRBV18,NA,14,many,CASSLQGGDEKLFF,TGTGCCAGCTCACTACAGGGAGGTGATGAAAAACTGTTTTTT
TRBJ2-4,TRBV3-1,TRBD2,15,many,CASSQDTSGGNIQYF,TGTGCCAGCAGCCAAGATACCAGCGGGGGAAACATTCAGTACTTC
TRBJ1-4,TRBV5-1,NA,14,few,CASSPADRIEKLFF,TGCGCCAGCAGCCCGGCCGACAGAATTGAAAAACTGTTTTTT
TRBJ2-4,TRBV11-2,NA,14,NA,CASSQVRTANIQYF,TGTGCCAGCAGCCAAGTTCGGACAGCAAACATTCAGTACTTC
TRBJ2-3,TRBV2,TRBD2,14,many,CASTGGFSTDTQYF,TGTGCCAGCACGGGGGGATTTAGCACAGATACGCAGTATTTT
TRBJ1-1,TRBV28,NA,14,many,CASITGASYTEAFF,TGTGCCAGCATCACGGGGGCCAGTTACACTGAAGCTTTCTTT
TRBJ2-1,TRBV5-1,NA,16,few,CASSSGDPLSYNEQFF,TGCGCCAGCAGCTCAGGGGACCCTTTATCCTACAATGAGCAGTTCTTC
TRBJ1-5,TRBV7-9,NA,14,NA,CASSLEAGNQPQHF,TGTGCCAGCAGCTTAGAGGCAGGGAATCAGCCCCAGCATTTT
TRBJ2-3,TRBV7-9,NA,17,many,CASSPRAAPERYGTQYF,TGTGCCAGCAGCCCACGCGCGGCTCCGGAACGGTATGGTACGCAGTATTTT
TRBJ2-5,TRBV20-1,TRBD1,16,NA,CSARDSETGGFRTQYF,TGCAGTGCTAGAGATTCTGAGACAGGGGGATTTCGGACCCAGTACTTC
TRBJ2-1,TRBV6-5,TRBD2,15,few,CASSYSRTSGIEQFF,TGTGCCAGCAGTTACTCGCGGACTAGCGGGATTGAGCAGTTCTTC
TRBJ2-7,TRBV5-1,NA,14,few,CASSPSRAVYEQYF,TGCGCCAGCAGCCCCTCCAGGGCGGTCTACGAGCAGTACTTC
TRBJ2-5,TRBV5-5,TRBD1,16,few,CASTPVGTGGWETQYF,TGTGCCAGCACCCCGGTCGGGACAGGGGGCTGGGAGACCCAGTACTTC
TRBJ2-4,TRBV28,TRBD1,14,many,CASSLGQVPVIQYF,TGTGCCAGCAGTTTGGGACAGGTACCGGTCATTCAGTACTTC
TRBJ2-7,TRBV3-1,TRBD2,16,many,CASSQGGLAGAPEQYF,TGTGCCAGCAGCCAAGGAGGACTAGCGGGAGCACCCGAGCAGTACTTC
TRBJ2-3,TRBV2,NA,14,many,CASSESSSTDTQYF,TGTGCCAGCAGTGAGTCTAGCAGCACAGATACGCAGTATTTT
TRBJ2-1,TRBV7-2,TRBD2,15,many,CASSFLAGVSNEQFF,TGTGCCAGCAGCTTCCTAGCGGGAGTTAGCAATGAGCAGTTCTTC
TRBJ2-3,TRBV5-1,NA,12,many,CASSIGADTQYF,TGCGCCAGCAGCATTGGCGCAGATACGCAGTATTTT
TRBJ1-5,TRBV5-6,TRBD1,18,many,CASSSTQRTGSSNQPQHF,TGTGCCAGCAGCTCCACGCAACGGACAGGGAGTAGCAATCAGCCCCAGCATTTT
TRBJ2-5,TRBV5-1,TRBD1,16,few,CASSRALGQGGETQYF,TGCGCCAGCAGCCGCGCCCTCGGACAGGGAGGAGAGACCCAGTACTTC
TRBJ2-1,TRBV10-3,TRBD2,15,many,CAISEFAGGYNEQFF,TGTGCCATCAGTGAGTTTGCGGGAGGATACAATGAGCAGTTCTTC
TRBJ2-3,TRBV7-3,TRBD2,15,many,CASSLSGTSSDTQYF,TGTGCCAGCAGCTTAAGCGGGACTAGTTCAGATACGCAGTATTTT
TRBJ2-7,TRBV28,NA,13,many,CASSSRLFYEQYF,TGTGCCAGCAGTTCCCGACTATTCTACGAGCAGTACTTC
TRBJ2-5,TRBV28,TRBD1,15,NA,CASSPGRGYQETQYF,TGTGCCAGCAGTCCAGGCAGGGGGTACCAAGAGACCCAGTACTTC
TRBJ2-7,TRBV27,NA,13,few,CASTGQNSYEQYF,TGTGCCAGCACGGGCCAGAACTCCTACGAGCAGTACTTC
TRBJ2-3,TRBV4-2,TRBD2,16,NA,CASSPTSGRGRDTQYF,TGTGCCAGCAGCCCAACTAGCGGGAGGGGGCGGGATACGCAGTATTTT
TRBJ2-1,TRBV24-1,TRBD1,14,many,CATSEPDRNNEQFF,TGTGCCACCAGTGAGCCGGACAGGAACAATGAGCAGTTCTTC
TRBJ2-5,TRBV5-6,TRBD1,16,many,CASSLLGTVVIETQYF,TGTGCCAGCAGCTTGTTGGGGACAGTAGTAATAGAGACCCAGTACTTC
TRBJ2-3,TRBV12-3/TRBV12-4,TRBD2,16,NA,CASGSGTSGSTDTQYF,TGTGCCAGCGGGTCCGGGACTAGCGGGAGCACAGATACGCAGTATTTT